This T cell receptor beta chain comes out of a study of blood T cell repertoires in COVID-19. Overall study: Researchers got acute and convalescent COVID-19 samples from the United States, Italy and Spain. Sources were T cells, B-cell-depleted T cells, or PBMCs; the material itself was cDNA or gDNA.

Methods used by the authors: It was from reference gene primer amplification that nucleated cell counts were estimated. Assay: immunoSEQ multiplex PCR; the TCRdb copy retains only in-frame clones and omits some. V, J and clone size derive from that table, while D and trimming were established from the DNA sequence. The sample carries 70,000 or so clones, 82% recorded once. This clone was picked up one time. This receptor was identified in a human donor in a cohort sampled during active COVID-19. Sequencing used peripheral blood.

This CDR3 reads CASSFTGESGNTIYF. In DNA, the CDR3 is TGTGCCAGCAGCTTTACAGGGGAATCTGGAAACACCATATATTTT. The chain links TRBV11-3 to TRBJ1-3; 7 nucleotides match TRBD1. The CDR3 length is 15 residues. V dropped 3 bases and J dropped 1; count of bases not matched to a gene: 3. The germline gives CDR1 SGHNT, CDR2 YENEEA.